The rows below give T cell receptor beta chains drawn from one sample of a study of cytomegalovirus exposure and HLA in healthy donors. Assay used: immunoSEQ multiplex PCR; TCRdb lists only in-frame clones, some missing. The profile covers 150,000 to 200,000 clones, with around three quarters appearing a single time and 2% to 2.5% taken by the ten largest. Source material: PBMCs. The receptors were sampled from a woman in her forties or fifties in good health and CMV-seronegative. CDR3s leave out the opening cysteine and the closing phenylalanine or tryptophan.

v_gene	j_gene	CDR3aa
TRBV5-1	TRBJ2-3	ASSYDSSTDTQY
TRBV7-2	TRBJ1-4	ASSFGTGGQGEKLF
TRBV28	TRBJ1-2	ASSLSGTNYGYT
TRBV9	TRBJ1-4	ASSAGSTNNEKLF
TRBV5-6	TRBJ2-4	ASSLGAGAAKNIQY
TRBV27	TRBJ1-5	ASSSTGTGNQPQH
TRBV5-4	TRBJ2-1	ASRSSGSTYNEQF
TRBV4-1	TRBJ2-3	ASSQSPGGRDTDTQY
TRBV10-2	TRBJ2-7	ASRLADEQY
TRBV5-1	TRBJ1-1	ASSTGTGWNTEAF
TRBV19	TRBJ1-5	ASSMGITEGPNQPQH
TRBV27	TRBJ2-3	ASSPQYRSTGGGSDTQY
TRBV9	TRBJ2-3	ASSSQVEGDTQY
TRBV7-8	TRBJ2-1	ASSKRDGTSGTDEQF
TRBV15	TRBJ2-5	ATLTDNEETQY
TRBV7-2	TRBJ2-1	ASSSLSGTSSPNEQF
TRBV6-4	TRBJ2-5	ASSDSREPLQETQY
TRBV18	TRBJ2-1	ASSPQGQNSNEQF
TRBV28	TRBJ1-6	ASSLTASNSPLH
TRBV7-2	TRBJ2-7	ASSGAGDEQY
TRBV10-3	TRBJ1-5	AISEEDRASRNQPQH
TRBV27	TRBJ1-2	ASSLSGGVRRGYT
TRBV23-1	TRBJ1-3	ASSRTGGNTIY
TRBV27	TRBJ1-2	ASSSVTSREYGYT
TRBV27	TRBJ2-1	ASSSGSYNEQF
TRBV28	NA	ASSPQEGRAYEQY
TRBV10-3	TRBJ1-6	AISEGRQLDLH
TRBV7-2	TRBJ2-6	ASSYQAPGANVLT
TRBV5-1	TRBJ2-7	ASSLGGAVPSYEQY